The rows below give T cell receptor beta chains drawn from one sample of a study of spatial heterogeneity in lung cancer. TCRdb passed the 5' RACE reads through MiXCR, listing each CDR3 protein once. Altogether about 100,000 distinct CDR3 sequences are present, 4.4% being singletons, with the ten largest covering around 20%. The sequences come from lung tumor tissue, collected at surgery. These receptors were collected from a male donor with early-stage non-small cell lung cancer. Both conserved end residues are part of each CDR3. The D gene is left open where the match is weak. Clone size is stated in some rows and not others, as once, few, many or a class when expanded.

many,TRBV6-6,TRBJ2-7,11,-,TGTGCCAGCTTCGGGGGCGGCGTGCAGTACTTC,CASFGGGVQYF
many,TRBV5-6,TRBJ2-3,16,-,TGTGCCAGCAGCTTGTACTACCCAAGCGGCACAGATACGCAGTATTTT,CASSLYYPSGTDTQYF
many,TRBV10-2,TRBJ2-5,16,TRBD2,TGCGCCAGCAGTGAGTCGATGCCTAGCGGGAGGAAGACCCAGTACTTC,CASSESMPSGRKTQYF
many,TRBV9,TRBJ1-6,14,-,TGTGCCAGCAGCGACGATACCCATAATTCACCCCTCCACTTT,CASSDDTHNSPLHF
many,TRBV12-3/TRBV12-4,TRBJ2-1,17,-,TGTGCCAGCAGAATGACCGGGACTTTTTACTCCTACAATGAGCAGTTCTTC,CASRMTGTFYSYNEQFF
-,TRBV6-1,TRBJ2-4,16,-,TGTGCCAGCAGGGGAGAACAACAACTAGCCAAAAACATTCAGTACTTC,CASRGEQQLAKNIQYF
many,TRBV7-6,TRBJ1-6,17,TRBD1,TGTGCCAGCAGCCCTCACCCTAGGACAGGAACCAATTCACCCCTCCACTTT,CASSPHPRTGTNSPLHF
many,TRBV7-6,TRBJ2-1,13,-,TGTGCCAGCAGCTTAGAATGGCACAATGAGCAGTTCTTC,CASSLEWHNEQFF
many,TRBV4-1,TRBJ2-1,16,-,TGCGCCAGCAGCCTCCAACATCGACCTGAGGTCAATGAGCAGTTCTTC,CASSLQHRPEVNEQFF
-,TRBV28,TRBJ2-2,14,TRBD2,TGTGCCAGCGGAGGACGGGGGGACACCGGGGAGCTGTTTTTT,CASGGRGDTGELFF
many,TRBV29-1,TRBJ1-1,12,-,TGCAGCGTTGCTAGGGGGGACACTGAAGCTTTCTTT,CSVARGDTEAFF
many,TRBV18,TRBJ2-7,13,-,TGTGCCAGCCCCAAACTGGCTTCCTACGAGCAGTACTTC,CASPKLASYEQYF
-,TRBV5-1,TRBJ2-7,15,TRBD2,TGCGCCAGCAGCGACGGCGCGACTAGCGGGGACGAGCAGTACTTC,CASSDGATSGDEQYF
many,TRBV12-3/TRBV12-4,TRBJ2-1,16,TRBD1,TGTGCCAGCAGTAAATATCCTACTGACAGGGACAATGAGCAGTTCTTC,CASSKYPTDRDNEQFF
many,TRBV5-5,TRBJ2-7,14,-,TGTGCCAGCAGCTTGGGGGGGATCGGCTACGAGCAGTACTTC,CASSLGGIGYEQYF
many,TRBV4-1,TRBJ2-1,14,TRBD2,TGCGCCAGCAGCCAACCGGGAGGGCCCAATGAGCAGTTCTTC,CASSQPGGPNEQFF
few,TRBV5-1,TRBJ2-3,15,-,TGCGCCAGCAGCTCCGACAGGTGGGGCGCAGATACGCAGTATTTT,CASSSDRWGADTQYF
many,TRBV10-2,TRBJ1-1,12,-,TGCGCCAGCAGTGAGGGGGGCACTGAAGCTTTCTTT,CASSEGGTEAFF
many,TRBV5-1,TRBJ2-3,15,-,TGCGCCAGCAGCCCCCGGGACGCGGAAAGAGATACGCAGTATTTT,CASSPRDAERDTQYF
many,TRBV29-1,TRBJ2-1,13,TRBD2,TGCAGCGTAGTGGGACTTAGCGGGTGGAGGCAGTTCTTC,CSVVGLSGWRQFF
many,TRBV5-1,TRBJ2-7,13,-,TGCGCCAGCAGCTCTCAGGGGACAAGAGAGCAGTACTTC,CASSSQGTREQYF
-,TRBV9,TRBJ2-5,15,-,TGTGCCAGCAGCGTAGCTATGAGACAGGAAGAGACCCAGTACTTC,CASSVAMRQEETQYF
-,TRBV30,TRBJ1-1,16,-,TGTGCCTGGAGTTTTAACCCCTTCGAGGTGAACACTGAAGCTTTCTTT,CAWSFNPFEVNTEAFF
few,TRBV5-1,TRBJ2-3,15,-,TGCGCCAGCAGCTTGTACACCCCCGAGCGGGATACGCAGTATTTT,CASSLYTPERDTQYF
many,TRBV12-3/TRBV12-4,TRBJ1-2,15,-,TGTGCCAGCAGCCAACAGGGCCTGCCGCTCTATGGCTACACCTTC,CASSQQGLPLYGYTF
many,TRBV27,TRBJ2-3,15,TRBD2,TGTGCCAGCAGTCCGGGACTAGCGGGAGCAGATACGCAGTATTTT,CASSPGLAGADTQYF
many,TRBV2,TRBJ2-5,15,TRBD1,TGTGCCAGCAGTGGCGCGGGACAGGGGTCGCGGACCCAGTACTTC,CASSGAGQGSRTQYF
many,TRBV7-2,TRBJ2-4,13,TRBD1,TGTGCCAGCAGCTTAGACAGGGGACACATTCAGTACTTC,CASSLDRGHIQYF
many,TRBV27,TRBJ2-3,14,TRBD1,TGTGCCAGCAGTACGACAGGGGGCACAGATACGCAGTATTTT,CASSTTGGTDTQYF
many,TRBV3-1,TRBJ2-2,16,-,TGTGCCAGCAGCCAAGATTTGTCGCTACACACCGGGGAGCTGTTTTTT,CASSQDLSLHTGELFF
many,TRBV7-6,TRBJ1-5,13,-,TGTGCCAGCAGCTTAGGGGGGTATCAGCCCCAGCATTTT,CASSLGGYQPQHF